This TCR beta chain was identified during a study of cytomegalovirus exposure and HLA in healthy donors. Germline-derived CDR1 and CDR2 are LGHNA and YSLEER. This CDR3 contains 17 residues. Of note for this clone: Antigen specificity is unknown. A junction end diverges from the germline sequence, so it may reflect a read error.

Study-wide points: For TCR beta chains, V- and J-gene trimming was later linked to a missense DCLRE1C variant. Across HLA loci, a later analysis found differing TCR association rates, with DRB1 most and HLA-C fewest.

PCR was performed using 60 Vbeta and 13 Jbeta primers. Profiled with immunoSEQ multiplex PCR; TCRdb holds only in-frame clones, not every one. Here the sample spans around 160,000 clones, just under 75% being singletons. The receptor was isolated from a woman between 18 and 29 years old in good health and CMV-seronegative. The chain couples TRBV4-3 to TRBJ1-4; 7 nucleotides align to TRBD1. The sequenced sample consisted of PBMCs. The CDR3 region has the DNA TGCGCCAGCACCCAAGGGAGTTACAGGGGCCAAGATGAAAAACTGTTTTTT. Translating gives CASTQGSYRGQDEKLFF.